Listed here are 10 T cell receptor beta chains from one sample, sequenced in a study of cytomegalovirus exposure and HLA in healthy donors (dated by TCRdb to between 2016 and 2019). The library relied on the immunoSEQ multiplex PCR assay. For the multiplex PCR, a mixture combining 60 forward primers for TCR Vbeta segments and 13 reverse primers for TCR Jbeta segments was used. What TCRdb holds here is the immuneACCESS table cut down to in-frame rearrangements. Part of the clones is not present; checked against another copy, under half of the missing clones reflect an unresolved V gene, and the others are unexplained. The sample table holds some 150,000 clones, of which 65% to 80% were seen once. Of the sample, 3% to 4.5% is held by the ten largest clones. The sequenced sample was PBMCs. The receptors stem from a male donor in good health and CMV-seronegative.

In this sample, this clone turned up a few times. The CDR3 region is CASSLIASKNTEAFF. The CDR3 DNA is TGCGCCAGCAGCTTGATAGCGTCCAAGAACACTGAAGCTTTCTTT. This chain joins TRBV5-1 and TRBJ1-1, with D unclear. The V end lost 1 base, the J end lost 1 base, and 11 bases lay between the germline ends. CDR1 and CDR2 (germline): SGHRS, YFSETQ. The CDR3 spans 15 residues.

The gene calls are TRBV29-1 and TRBJ1-2; D ambiguous. V was pared by 6 bases and J by 2 bases, with 13 bases between. This CDR3 spans 13 amino acids. From germline, CDR1 is SQVTM and CDR2 ANQGSEA. The DNA of the CDR3 is TGCAGCGTCCCTGAGACTCCCAACTATGGCTACACCTTC. This sequence encodes CSVPETPNYGYTF.

CDR3 DNA sequence: TGCGCCAGCAGCTCCCTTTGGACTAGCGCGTACAATGAGCAGTTCTTC. Protein: CASSSLWTSAYNEQFF. J is TRBJ2-1 and V is TRBV5-1; the match to TRBD2 covers 9 bases. This CDR3 region has 16 residues. Germline values: CDR1 SGHRS, CDR2 YFSETQ. After removal of 3 bases from V and 4 bases from J, the junction contained 8 bases not matched to a gene. Drawing the rest from reference TRBV5-1 and TRBJ2-1, the complete variable domain is KAGVTQTPRYLIKTRGQQVTLSCSPISGHRSVSWYQQTPGQGLQFLFEYFSETQRNKGNFPGRFSGRQFSNSRSEMNVSTLELGDSALYLCASSSLWTSAYNEQFFGPGTRLTVL.

This chain joins TRBV10-3 and TRBJ2-5; D unclear. CDR3 length equals 12 residues. Germline values: CDR1 ENHRY, CDR2 SYGVKD. With 3 bases removed from V and 2 bases from J, the gap between germline ends came to 4 bases. For the CDR3, the DNA is TGTGCCATCAGTGAAATACAAGAGACCCAGTACTTC. Its protein product is CAISEIQETQYF.

The J gene is TRBJ1-2, the V gene TRBV4-3; D gene uncertain. The V end was cut by 4 bases, the J end by 2 bases, with 17 bases between. The germline gives CDR1 LGHNA, CDR2 YSLEER. This CDR3 has 16 residues. CDR3 sequence reads: CASSRPPLAENYGYTF. In DNA form, the CDR3 reads TGCGCCAGCAGCCGCCCACCCCTGGCGGAGAACTATGGCTACACCTTC.

V is TRBV5-1 and J is TRBJ1-1; 7 bases are shared with TRBD1. Germline values: CDR1 SGHRS, CDR2 YFSETQ. The CDR3 spans 13 residues. The ends lost 4 bases at V and 7 bases at J; junction bases unmatched: 7. CDR3 nucleotides: TGCGCCAGCAGCCTACAGGGGAGTGGTGAAGCTTTCTTT. Amino acids: CASSLQGSGEAFF.

The chain recombines TRBV6-1 with TRBJ2-2; possibly TRBD1 for D (6 bases). The CDR3 extends over 14 amino acids. From germline, CDR1 is MNHNS and CDR2 SASEGT. V dropped 3 bases and J dropped 7 bases, with 12 bases sitting between them. The CDR3 DNA reads as TGTGCCAGCAGTGAGGGGGCACGGGGCGGGGAGCTGTTTTTT. Its translation is CASSEGARGGELFF.

The rearrangement joins TRBV12-5 to TRBJ1-2; the D is unclear. Trimming cost V 6 bases and J 8 bases, with 13 bases left between them. The CDR3 is made up of 12 amino acids. CDR1 is LGHNT, CDR2 FRNRAP, per germline. The CDR3, as DNA: TGTGCTAGTGGAACGGCCCCGGGGGGCTACACCTTC. The encoded protein is CASGTAPGGYTF.

Only a few counts were recorded for this clone. J is TRBJ1-2 and V is TRBV27; a weak D match, TRBD1 (5 bases). This CDR3 is 14 amino acids long. The V end lost 6 bases, the J end lost 6 bases, and 17 bases lay between the germline ends. CDR1 and CDR2 from the germline V gene are MNHEY and SMNVEV (reference sequence). The CDR3 loop reads CASSHLQERDGYTF. CDR3 in DNA: TGTGCCAGCAGCCACCTACAGGAAAGGGATGGCTACACCTTC.

This clone was seen a few times. The chain combines TRBV7-6 with TRBJ1-1; D remains unclear. Germline V gives CDR1 SGHVS, CDR2 FNYEAQ. CDR3 length: 15 amino acids. With 1 base removed from V and 1 base from J, the gap between germline ends came to 10 bases. CDR3 loop: CASSLDPDGNTEAFF. In DNA, the CDR3 is TGTGCCAGCAGCTTAGATCCAGATGGGAACACTGAAGCTTTCTTT.